A selection of T cell receptor beta chains follows, all from one sample in a study of post-analysis software for immune sequencing data. TCRdb processed the PCR reads anew with MiXCR; each CDR3 protein has one entry. The data show hundreds of thousands of distinct CDR3 sequences, roughly 38% seen once. What was sequenced was blood. The receptors stem from a girl aged 10 to 17 with multiple sclerosis. The CDR3 runs from the conserved cysteine through the conserved F or W. The order of the fields is D gene, V gene, J gene, clone size, CDR3 protein, CDR3 DNA. D genes are given only for firm matches. The size of a clone is reported for some rows only, either as once, few or many, or as a class for expanded clones.

D gene: NA; V gene: TRBV10-1; J gene: TRBJ2-6; clone size: few; CDR3 protein: CASSEGGSSGANVLTF; CDR3 DNA: TGCGCCAGCAGTGAGGGAGGGTCCTCTGGGGCCAACGTCCTGACTTTC
D gene: NA; V gene: TRBV7-8; J gene: TRBJ2-7; clone size: NA; CDR3 protein: CASGGSLRGNTYEQYF; CDR3 DNA: TGTGCCAGCGGAGGGTCATTGAGGGGGAACACCTACGAGCAGTACTTC
D gene: NA; V gene: TRBV6-5; J gene: TRBJ2-1; clone size: NA; CDR3 protein: CASSYRRGYMGNEQFF; CDR3 DNA: TGTGCCAGCAGTTACCGCCGGGGTTACATGGGCAATGAGCAGTTCTTC
D gene: TRBD2; V gene: TRBV28; J gene: TRBJ2-7; clone size: NA; CDR3 protein: CASKEGGGDDEQYF; CDR3 DNA: TGTGCCAGCAAGGAGGGCGGGGGGGACGACGAGCAGTACTTC
D gene: NA; V gene: TRBV7-8; J gene: TRBJ2-7; clone size: few; CDR3 protein: CASSLGDFSYEQYF; CDR3 DNA: TGTGCCAGCAGCTTAGGGGATTTCTCCTACGAGCAGTACTTC
D gene: TRBD1; V gene: TRBV2; J gene: TRBJ2-7; clone size: NA; CDR3 protein: CASRTGGRYEQYF; CDR3 DNA: TGTGCCAGCCGGACAGGGGGCAGGTACGAGCAGTACTTC
D gene: NA; V gene: TRBV4-1; J gene: TRBJ1-5; clone size: few; CDR3 protein: CASSQEAGAINQPQHF; CDR3 DNA: TGCGCCAGCAGCCAAGAGGCAGGGGCTATCAATCAGCCCCAGCATTTT
D gene: NA; V gene: TRBV6-2/TRBV6-3; J gene: TRBJ2-1; clone size: few; CDR3 protein: CASRHGTGGGYNEQFF; CDR3 DNA: TGTGCCAGCAGGCACGGTACGGGGGGCGGTTACAATGAGCAGTTCTTC
D gene: NA; V gene: TRBV6-1; J gene: TRBJ1-5; clone size: NA; CDR3 protein: CASTNQRGGNQPQHF; CDR3 DNA: TGTGCCAGCACCAACCAAAGGGGAGGCAATCAGCCCCAGCATTTT
D gene: NA; V gene: TRBV7-9; J gene: TRBJ2-5; clone size: NA; CDR3 protein: CASSPPVETQYF; CDR3 DNA: TGTGCCAGCAGCCCCCCGGTGGAGACCCAGTACTTC